The sequence of this TCR beta chain was determined in a study of neurological immune-mediated disorders. Ten or more counts support this clonotype. Germline V gene sequence: CDR1 MNHEY, CDR2 SVGAGI. CDR3 length: 17 residues. V lost 6 bases to trimming and J lost 2 bases; unmatched junction nucleotides: 11. TCRdb re-analysed the 5' RACE reads in MiXCR, keeping a single row per CDR3 protein. The table lists 80,000 or so distinct CDR3 sequences, approximately 10% of them singletons, with approximately 1.5% in the top ten. Sequenced material: PBMCs. The rearrangement links TRBV6-5 to TRBJ2-7; 12 bases agree with TRBD2. The sequence came from a man aged 45-65 years in good health. The CDR3 DNA sequence: TGTGCCAGCAGAACCGGGACTAGCGGGCCGAATCCCTACGAGCAGTACTTC. Protein product: CASRTGTSGPNPYEQYF.